The 14 T cell receptor beta chains below come from one sample, sequenced in a study of response to subunit inactivated influenza vaccine. TCRdb re-called the RT-PCR reads through MiXCR, storing one row per CDR3 protein. The sample yields hundreds of thousands of distinct CDR3 sequences, approximately 7.7% seen once. The sample was PBMCs from blood, taken less than 30 months after vaccination. The receptors shown here come from a man aged 45 to 75 who received an inactivated influenza vaccine.

In this sample, this clonotype turned up a few times. The rearrangement links TRBV10-3 to TRBJ1-6; D is undetermined. V was trimmed by 0 bases and J by 8 bases, leaving 11 bases between them. From germline, CDR1 is ENHRY and CDR2 SYGVKD. CDR3 length: 15 residues. CDR3 sequence reads: CAISESLVADSPLHF. As DNA, the CDR3 is TGTGCCATCAGTGAGTCGTTGGTAGCCGATTCACCCCTCCACTTT.

This clonotype appeared many times. The chain joins TRBV29-1 to TRBJ1-5; 7 nucleotides match TRBD1. This CDR3 is built from 14 residues. Germline V lookup: CDR1 SQVTM, CDR2 ANQGSEA. The V gene end was trimmed by 2 bases and the J gene end by 1 base; junction bases not matched to a gene: 2. Here the CDR3 reads CSVEIQGSNQPQHF. The CDR3 DNA follows: TGCAGCGTTGAAATACAGGGGAGCAATCAGCCCCAGCATTTT.

V usage is TRBV11-2 and J usage is TRBJ2-5; 8 bases match TRBD1. J lost 4 bases, V lost 5 bases, and 6 bases had no gene match. Germline V CDR1 and CDR2: SGHAT, FQNNGV. CDR3 length: 14 residues. The CDR3 coding sequence is TGTGCCAGCAGCGCGACAGGGGTAGGAGAGACCCAGTACTTC. It is translated as CASSATGVGETQYF.

V and J are TRBV5-1 and TRBJ2-1; D may match TRBD1 or TRBD2 (5 bases each). Per germline, CDR1 SGHRS and CDR2 YFSETQ. The CDR3 extends over 15 amino acids. The V gene lost 3 bases and the J gene lost 4 bases, with 14 bases spanning the gap. DNA of the CDR3: TGCGCCAGCAGCTCGGGGCCCTCCGGGTACAATGAGCAGTTCTTC. Translating it yields CASSSGPSGYNEQFF.

This clonotype was counted a few times. The gene calls are TRBV29-1 and TRBJ1-1; 10 nucleotides align to TRBD1. The CDR3 is 15 residues long. Trimming cost V 5 bases and J 0 bases; bases outside gene matches: 6. Germline V CDR1 and CDR2: SQVTM, ANQGSEA. This CDR3 is CSVKGQGVMNTEAFF. The DNA for the CDR3 is TGCAGCGTTAAAGGACAGGGGGTCATGAACACTGAAGCTTTCTTT. The complete variable domain, with remaining parts taken from reference TRBV29-1 and TRBJ1-1, reads SAVISQKPSRDICQRGTSLTIQCQVDSQVTMMFWYRQQPGQSLTLIATANQGSEATYESGFVIDKFPISRPNLTFSTLTVSNMSPEDSSIYLCSVKGQGVMNTEAFFGQGTRLTVV.

This clonotype has a count of ten or more. J is TRBJ2-5 and V is TRBV28; D not resolved. The ends were cut back, 6 bases at V and 5 bases at J, with 13 bases in the middle. The CDR3 is 13 residues long. Germline lookup yields CDR1 MDHEN and CDR2 SYDVKM. CDR3 region: CASSRASVETQYF. DNA for the CDR3: TGTGCCAGCAGCCGGGCCTCCGTGGAGACCCAGTACTTC.

This clonotype was detected a few times. CDR3 sequence (DNA): TGTGCCACCAGTGATCGGCAGGGGCCCGTGGGCAATCAGCCCCAGCATTTT. Its protein product is CATSDRQGPVGNQPQHF. The chain employs TRBV24-1 and TRBJ1-5; D may be TRBD1 (6 bases). The CDR3 sequence is 17 residues long. Deletions cut 3 bases from V and 2 bases from J, with 16 bases between. CDR1 KGHDR and CDR2 SFDVKD come from the germline V gene.

This clonotype occurred many times. The chain is built from TRBV6-2 or TRBV6-3 and TRBJ2-7; possibly TRBD2 for D (6 bases). V lost 1 base, J lost 7 bases, and 14 bases lay in between. Looked up from germline, CDR1 is MNHEY and CDR2 is SVGEGT. CDR3 length: 14 residues. The CDR3 region is CASSYFLAPEEQYF. As DNA, the CDR3 is TGTGCCAGCAGTTACTTTCTAGCGCCGGAGGAGCAGTACTTC.

V usage is TRBV15 and J usage is TRBJ2-1; the match to TRBD1 covers 7 bases. The germline V gene encodes CDR1 LNHNV and CDR2 YYDKDF (reference sequence). The CDR3 is made up of 16 amino acids. The J segment lost 1 base and the V segment lost 0 bases, leaving 3 bases of the junction unmatched. The CDR3 protein is CATSRDGRGSYNEQFF. CDR3 sequence (DNA): TGTGCCACCAGCAGAGATGGCAGGGGGTCCTACAATGAGCAGTTCTTC.

This clonotype was detected ten times or more. This chain joins TRBV28 and TRBJ2-2; D remains unclear. The length of the CDR3 is 17 residues. The germline V gene encodes CDR1 MDHEN and CDR2 SYDVKM. Trimming cost V 3 bases and J 6 bases, with 20 bases left between them. The CDR3 DNA is TGTGCCAGCAGTTTGGGCACTTTCCCCTTCACACCCGGGGAGCTGTTTTTT. It yields the protein CASSLGTFPFTPGELFF.

This clonotype has ten or more counts. The chain carries TRBV6-2 or TRBV6-3 and TRBJ1-1; D possibly corresponds to TRBD1 (5 bases). The V end lost 8 bases, the J end lost 1 base, and 8 bases lay between the germline ends. CDR1 is MNHEY, CDR2 SVGEGT, per germline. The CDR3 spans 12 residues. CDR3 amino acids: CASGRANTEAFF. CDR3 coding DNA: TGTGCCAGCGGCAGGGCGAACACTGAAGCTTTCTTT.

The table lists this clonotype with a few counts. The V gene is TRBV12-3 or TRBV12-4, the J gene TRBJ1-2; the D is unclear. V lost 5 bases, J lost 0 bases, and 13 bases lay in between. There are 15 residues in the CDR3. CDR3 residues: CASSPRRPANYGYTF. CDR3 sequence (DNA): TGTGCCAGCAGTCCCCGACGGCCAGCTAACTATGGCTACACCTTC.

This clonotype was recorded at least ten times. The chain has TRBV12-3 or TRBV12-4 and TRBJ2-1; a possible D gene is TRBD2 (6 bases). The CDR3 sequence is 13 residues long. Trimming took 6 bases from V and 4 from J, leaving 10 bases between them. In DNA, the CDR3 is TGTGCCAGCAGAACTCGGGAGTACAATGAGCAGTTCTTC. Translation: CASRTREYNEQFF.

V usage is TRBV6-1 and J usage is TRBJ2-7, with a weak D call TRBD2 (5 bases). CDR3 length: 13 residues. The germline V and J ends were trimmed by 4 bases and 3 bases, with 10 bases remaining between them. The germline V gene encodes CDR1 MNHNS and CDR2 SASEGT. The CDR3 protein is CASSADWDYEQYF. Here the CDR3 DNA reads TGTGCCAGCAGTGCGGACTGGGACTACGAGCAGTACTTC.